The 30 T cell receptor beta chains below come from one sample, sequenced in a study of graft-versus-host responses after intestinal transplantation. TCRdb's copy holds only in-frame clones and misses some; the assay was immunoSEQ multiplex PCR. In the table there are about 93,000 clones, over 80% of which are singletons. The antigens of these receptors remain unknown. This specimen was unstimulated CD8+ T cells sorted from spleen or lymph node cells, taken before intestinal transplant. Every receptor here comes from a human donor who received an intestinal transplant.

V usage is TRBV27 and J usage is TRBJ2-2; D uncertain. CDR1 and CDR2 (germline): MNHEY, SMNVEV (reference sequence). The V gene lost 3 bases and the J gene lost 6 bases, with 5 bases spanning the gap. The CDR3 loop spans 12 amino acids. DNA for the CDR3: TGTGCCAGCAGTTTCCCGGCCGGGGAGCTGTTTTTT. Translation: CASSFPAGELFF.

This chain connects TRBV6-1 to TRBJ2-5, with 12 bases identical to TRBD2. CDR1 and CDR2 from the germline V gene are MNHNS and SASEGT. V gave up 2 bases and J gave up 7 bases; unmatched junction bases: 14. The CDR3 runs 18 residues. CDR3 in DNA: TGTGCCAGCAGTGAACACCGAACTAGCGGGGGGCCGCCGGGGACCCAGTACTTC. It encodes CASSEHRTSGGPPGTQYF.

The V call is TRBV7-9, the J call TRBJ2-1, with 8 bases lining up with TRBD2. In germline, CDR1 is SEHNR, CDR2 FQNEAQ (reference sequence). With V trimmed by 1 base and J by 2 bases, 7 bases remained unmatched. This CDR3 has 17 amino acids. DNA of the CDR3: TGTGCCAGCAGCTTAGAATGGGCGGGAGGCGCCTACAATGAGCAGTTCTTC. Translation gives CASSLEWAGGAYNEQFF.

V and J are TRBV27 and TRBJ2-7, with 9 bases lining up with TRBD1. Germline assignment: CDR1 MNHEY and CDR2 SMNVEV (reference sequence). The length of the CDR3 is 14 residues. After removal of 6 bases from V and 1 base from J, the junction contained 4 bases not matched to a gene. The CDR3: CASSPDRGSYEQYF. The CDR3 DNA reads TGTGCCAGCAGCCCGGACAGGGGTTCCTACGAGCAGTACTTC.

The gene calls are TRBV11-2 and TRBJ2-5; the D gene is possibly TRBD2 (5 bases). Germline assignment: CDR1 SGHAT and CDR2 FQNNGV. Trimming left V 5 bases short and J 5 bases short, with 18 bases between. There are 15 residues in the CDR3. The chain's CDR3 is CASSPPIRGPETQYF. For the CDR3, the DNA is TGTGCCAGCAGCCCCCCGATTCGAGGGCCGGAGACCCAGTACTTC.

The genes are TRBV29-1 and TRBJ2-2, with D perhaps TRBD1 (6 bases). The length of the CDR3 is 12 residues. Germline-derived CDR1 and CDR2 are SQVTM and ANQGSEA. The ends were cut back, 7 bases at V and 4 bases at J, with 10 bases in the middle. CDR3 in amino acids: CSGTASTGELFF. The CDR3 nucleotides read TGCAGCGGGACAGCCTCCACCGGGGAGCTGTTTTTT.

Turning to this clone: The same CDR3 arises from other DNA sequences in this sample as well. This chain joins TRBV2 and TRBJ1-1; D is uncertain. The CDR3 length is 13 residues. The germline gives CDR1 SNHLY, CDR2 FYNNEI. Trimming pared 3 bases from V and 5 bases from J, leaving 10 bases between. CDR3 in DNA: TGTGCCAGCAGTGATAGTGGCGGAACTGAAGCTTTCTTT. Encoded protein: CASSDSGGTEAFF.

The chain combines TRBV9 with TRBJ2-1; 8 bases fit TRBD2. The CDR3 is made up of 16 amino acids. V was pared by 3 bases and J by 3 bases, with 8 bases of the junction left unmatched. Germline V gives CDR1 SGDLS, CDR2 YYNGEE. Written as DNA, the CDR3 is TGTGCCAGCAGCGCCGACTCGGGACTAGGCTACAATGAGCAGTTCTTC. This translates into CASSADSGLGYNEQFF.

CDR3 sequence: CAIGAGNTEAFF. Here the CDR3 DNA reads TGTGCCATCGGGGCAGGGAACACTGAAGCTTTCTTT. The J gene is TRBJ1-1, the V gene TRBV10-3, with D possibly matching TRBD1 (5 bases). V lost 8 bases and J 1 base, leaving 8 bases between the germline ends. Looked up from germline, CDR1 is ENHRY and CDR2 is SYGVKD. The CDR3 extends over 12 amino acids.

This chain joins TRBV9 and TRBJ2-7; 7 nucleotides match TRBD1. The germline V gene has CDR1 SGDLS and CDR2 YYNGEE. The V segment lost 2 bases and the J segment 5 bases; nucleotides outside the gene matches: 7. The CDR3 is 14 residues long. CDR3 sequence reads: CASSVGQVLDEQYF. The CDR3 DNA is TGTGCCAGCAGCGTCGGACAGGTTTTGGACGAGCAGTACTTC.

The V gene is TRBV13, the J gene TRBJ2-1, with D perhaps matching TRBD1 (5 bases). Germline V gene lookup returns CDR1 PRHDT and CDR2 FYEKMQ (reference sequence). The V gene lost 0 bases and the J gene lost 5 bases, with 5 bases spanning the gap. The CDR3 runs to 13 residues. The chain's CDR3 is CASSLGGDNEQFF. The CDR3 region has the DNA TGTGCCAGCAGCTTAGGAGGGGACAATGAGCAGTTCTTC.

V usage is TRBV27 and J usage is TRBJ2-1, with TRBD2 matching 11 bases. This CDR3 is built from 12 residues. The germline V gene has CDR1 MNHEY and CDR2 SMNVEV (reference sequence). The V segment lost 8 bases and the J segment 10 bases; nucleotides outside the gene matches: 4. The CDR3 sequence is CASGTSGLEQFF. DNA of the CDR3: TGTGCCAGCGGGACTAGCGGTCTCGAGCAGTTCTTC.

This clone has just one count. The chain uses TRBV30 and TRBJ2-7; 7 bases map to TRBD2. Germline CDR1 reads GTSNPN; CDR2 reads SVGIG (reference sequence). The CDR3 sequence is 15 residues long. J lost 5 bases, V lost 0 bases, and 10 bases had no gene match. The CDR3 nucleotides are TGTGCCTGGAGTGTAGGTCTCTCAGCGGGGAACGAGCAGTACTTC. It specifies CAWSVGLSAGNEQYF.

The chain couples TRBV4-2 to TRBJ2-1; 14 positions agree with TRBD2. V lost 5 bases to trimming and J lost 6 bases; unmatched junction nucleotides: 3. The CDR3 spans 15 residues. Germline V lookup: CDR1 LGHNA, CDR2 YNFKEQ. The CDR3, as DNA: TGTGCCAGCAGCTCCGGACTAGCGGGGGGCAATGAGCAGTTCTTC. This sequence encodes CASSSGLAGGNEQFF.

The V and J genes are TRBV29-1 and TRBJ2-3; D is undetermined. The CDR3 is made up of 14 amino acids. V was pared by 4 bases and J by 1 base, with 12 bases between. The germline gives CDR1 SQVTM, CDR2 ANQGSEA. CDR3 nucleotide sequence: TGCAGCGTTGTAGGCTATCGGGGCACAGATACGCAGTATTTT. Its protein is CSVVGYRGTDTQYF.

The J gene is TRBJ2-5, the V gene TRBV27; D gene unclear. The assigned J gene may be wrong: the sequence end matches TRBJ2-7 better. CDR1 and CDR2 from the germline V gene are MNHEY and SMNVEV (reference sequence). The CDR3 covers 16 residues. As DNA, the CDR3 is TGTGCCACCGGAGTCCGGAGCGAGATAAACTCCTACGAGCAGTACTTC. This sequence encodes CATGVRSEINSYEQYF.

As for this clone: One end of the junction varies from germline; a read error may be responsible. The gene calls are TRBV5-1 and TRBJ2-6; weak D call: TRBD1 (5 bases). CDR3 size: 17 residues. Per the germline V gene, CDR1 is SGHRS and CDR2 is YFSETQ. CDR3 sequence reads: CASSSASGFPGANVLTF. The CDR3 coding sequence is TGCGCCAGCAGCTCAGCCTCAGGGTTTCCTGGTGCCAACGTCCTGACTTTC. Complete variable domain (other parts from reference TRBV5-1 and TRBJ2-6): KAGVTQTPRYLIKTRGQQVTLSCSPISGHRSVSWYQQTPGQGLQFLFEYFSETQRNKGNFPGRFSGRQFSNSRSEMNVSTLELGDSALYLCASSSASGFPGANVLTFGAGSRLTVL.

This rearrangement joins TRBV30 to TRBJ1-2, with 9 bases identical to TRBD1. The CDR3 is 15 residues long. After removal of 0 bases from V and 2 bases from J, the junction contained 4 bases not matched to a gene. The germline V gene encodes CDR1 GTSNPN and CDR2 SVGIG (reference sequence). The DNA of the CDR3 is TGTGCCTGGAGTGTACCCGGACAGGGGAACTATGGCTACACCTTC. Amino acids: CAWSVPGQGNYGYTF.

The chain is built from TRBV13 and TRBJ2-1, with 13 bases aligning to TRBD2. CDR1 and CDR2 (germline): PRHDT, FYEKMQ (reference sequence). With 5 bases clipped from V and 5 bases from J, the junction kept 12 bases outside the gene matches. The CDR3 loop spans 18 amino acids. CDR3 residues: CASSLRGLAGAFDNEQFF. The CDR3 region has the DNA TGTGCCAGCAGCCTACGAGGACTAGCGGGAGCGTTTGACAATGAGCAGTTCTTC.

The CDR3 DNA sequence: TGTGCCAGCAGCTTGGGCGGGGCCGCGTGGTCAGATACGCAGTATTTT. It encodes CASSLGGAAWSDTQYF. The rearrangement joins TRBV5-6 to TRBJ2-3; D is perhaps TRBD2 (6 bases). The germline gives CDR1 SGHDT, CDR2 YYEEEE. There are 16 residues in the CDR3. V dropped 0 bases and J dropped 4 bases, with 15 bases sitting between them.

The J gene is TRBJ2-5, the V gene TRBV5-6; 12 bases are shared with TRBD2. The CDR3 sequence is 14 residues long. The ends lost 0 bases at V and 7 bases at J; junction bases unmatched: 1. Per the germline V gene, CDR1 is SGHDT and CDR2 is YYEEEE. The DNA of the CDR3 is TGTGCCAGCAGCTTGGAACTAGCGGGAGGGACCCAGTACTTC. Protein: CASSLELAGGTQYF. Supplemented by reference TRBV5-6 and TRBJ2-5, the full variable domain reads DAGVTQSPTHLIKTRGQQVTLRCSPKSGHDTVSWYQQALGQGPQFIFQYYEEEERQRGNFPDRFSGHQFPNYSSELNVNALLLGDSALYLCASSLELAGGTQYFGPGTRLLVL.

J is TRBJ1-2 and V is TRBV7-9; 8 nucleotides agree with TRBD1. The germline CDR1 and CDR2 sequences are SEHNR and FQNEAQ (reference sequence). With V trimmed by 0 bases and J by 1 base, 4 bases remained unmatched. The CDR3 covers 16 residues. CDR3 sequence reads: CASSLARQGFNYGYTF. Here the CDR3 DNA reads TGTGCCAGCAGCTTAGCTCGACAGGGGTTTAACTATGGCTACACCTTC.

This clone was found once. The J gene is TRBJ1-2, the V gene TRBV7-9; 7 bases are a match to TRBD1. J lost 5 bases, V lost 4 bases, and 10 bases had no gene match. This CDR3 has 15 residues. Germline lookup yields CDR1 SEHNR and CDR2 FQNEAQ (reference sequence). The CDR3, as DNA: TGTGCCAGCAGCTCTACAGGGGTTCTGACATATGGCTACACCTTC. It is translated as CASSSTGVLTYGYTF.

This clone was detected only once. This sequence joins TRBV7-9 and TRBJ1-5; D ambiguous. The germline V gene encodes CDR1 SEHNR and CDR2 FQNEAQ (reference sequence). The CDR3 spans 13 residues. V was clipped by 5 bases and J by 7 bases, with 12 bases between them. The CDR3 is CASSGQSQQPQHF. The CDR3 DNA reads TGTGCCAGCAGCGGGCAGAGTCAGCAGCCCCAGCATTTT.

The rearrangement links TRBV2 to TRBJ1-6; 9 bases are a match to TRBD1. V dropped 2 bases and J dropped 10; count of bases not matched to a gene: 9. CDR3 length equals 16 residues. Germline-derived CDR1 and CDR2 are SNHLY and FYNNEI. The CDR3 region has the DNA TGTGCCAGCAGTGAACCGGGACAGGGAGACCCATCACCCCTCCACTTT. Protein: CASSEPGQGDPSPLHF.

The CDR3 loop is CASSDNGSEKLFF. CDR3 coding DNA: TGTGCCAGCTCGGACAATGGGTCTGAAAAACTGTTTTTT. The genes are TRBV21-1 and TRBJ1-4; TRBD1 was called by the table and not checked on the DNA. TRBV21-1 has pseudogene status. This CDR3 comprises 13 residues.

CDR3: CASSPGLVMYEQYF. The DNA for the CDR3 is TGCGCCAGCAGCCCGGGACTAGTTATGTACGAGCAGTACTTC. V and J are TRBV4-1 and TRBJ2-7, with 8 positions matching TRBD2. Losses at the gene ends were 4 bases for V and 4 bases for J; bases not matched to a gene: 6. Germline V gives CDR1 MGHRA, CDR2 YSYEKL. CDR3 size: 14 residues.

The CDR3: CASSPSSGGASYEQYF. The CDR3 nucleotides read TGTGCCAGCTCACCAAGTAGCGGGGGGGCCAGTTACGAGCAGTACTTC. The chain links TRBV18 to TRBJ2-7; 11 bases are a match to TRBD2. Losses at the gene ends were 2 bases for V and 4 bases for J; bases not matched to a gene: 7. Germline V gives CDR1 KGHSH, CDR2 LQKENI. The CDR3 has 16 residues.

The CDR3 reads CASSAQAWKDNEQFF. The CDR3 bases are TGTGCCAGCAGCGCCCAGGCCTGGAAGGACAATGAGCAGTTCTTC. This chain connects TRBV9 to TRBJ2-1; D is uncertain. In germline, CDR1 is SGDLS, CDR2 YYNGEE. Deletions cut 3 bases from V and 5 bases from J, with 15 bases between. The CDR3 spans 15 residues.

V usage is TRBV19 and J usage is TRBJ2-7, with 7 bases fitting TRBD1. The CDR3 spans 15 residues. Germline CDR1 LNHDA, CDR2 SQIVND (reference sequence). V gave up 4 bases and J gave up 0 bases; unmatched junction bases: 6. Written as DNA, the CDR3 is TGTGCCAGTAGTACCTGGGACAGCAGCTCCTACGAGCAGTACTTC. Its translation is CASSTWDSSSYEQYF.